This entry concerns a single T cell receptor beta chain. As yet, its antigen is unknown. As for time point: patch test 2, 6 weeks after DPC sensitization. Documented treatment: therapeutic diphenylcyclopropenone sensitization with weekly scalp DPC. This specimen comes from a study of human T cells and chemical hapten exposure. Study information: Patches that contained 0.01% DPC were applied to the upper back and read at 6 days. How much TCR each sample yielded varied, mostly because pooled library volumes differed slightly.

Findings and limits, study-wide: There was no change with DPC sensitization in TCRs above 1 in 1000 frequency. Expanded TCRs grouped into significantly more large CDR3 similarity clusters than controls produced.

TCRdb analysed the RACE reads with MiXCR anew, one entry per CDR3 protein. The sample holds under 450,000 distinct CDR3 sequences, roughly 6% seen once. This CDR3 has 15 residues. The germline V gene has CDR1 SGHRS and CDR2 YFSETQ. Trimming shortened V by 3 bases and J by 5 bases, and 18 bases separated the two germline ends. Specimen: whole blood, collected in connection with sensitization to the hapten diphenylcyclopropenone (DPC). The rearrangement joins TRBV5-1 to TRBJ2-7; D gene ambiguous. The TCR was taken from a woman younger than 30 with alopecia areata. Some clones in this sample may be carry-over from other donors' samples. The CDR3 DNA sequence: TGCGCCAGCAGCTGGCCCTTATACCCTCAGGACGAGCAGTACTTC. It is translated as CASSWPLYPQDEQYF.